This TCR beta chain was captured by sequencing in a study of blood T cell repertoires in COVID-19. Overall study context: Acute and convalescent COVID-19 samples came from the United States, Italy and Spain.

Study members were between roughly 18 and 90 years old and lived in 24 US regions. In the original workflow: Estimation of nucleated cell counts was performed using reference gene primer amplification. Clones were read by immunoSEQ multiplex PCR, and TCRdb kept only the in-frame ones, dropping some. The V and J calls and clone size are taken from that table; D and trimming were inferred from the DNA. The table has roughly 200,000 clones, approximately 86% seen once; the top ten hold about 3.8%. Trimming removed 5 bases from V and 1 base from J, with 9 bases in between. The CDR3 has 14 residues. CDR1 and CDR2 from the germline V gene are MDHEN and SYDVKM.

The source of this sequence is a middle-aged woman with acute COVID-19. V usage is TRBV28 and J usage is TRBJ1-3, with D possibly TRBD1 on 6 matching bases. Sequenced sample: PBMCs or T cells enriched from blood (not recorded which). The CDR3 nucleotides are TGTGCCAGCAGTGGACAGTATTCTGGAAACACCATATATTTT. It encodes CASSGQYSGNTIYF.